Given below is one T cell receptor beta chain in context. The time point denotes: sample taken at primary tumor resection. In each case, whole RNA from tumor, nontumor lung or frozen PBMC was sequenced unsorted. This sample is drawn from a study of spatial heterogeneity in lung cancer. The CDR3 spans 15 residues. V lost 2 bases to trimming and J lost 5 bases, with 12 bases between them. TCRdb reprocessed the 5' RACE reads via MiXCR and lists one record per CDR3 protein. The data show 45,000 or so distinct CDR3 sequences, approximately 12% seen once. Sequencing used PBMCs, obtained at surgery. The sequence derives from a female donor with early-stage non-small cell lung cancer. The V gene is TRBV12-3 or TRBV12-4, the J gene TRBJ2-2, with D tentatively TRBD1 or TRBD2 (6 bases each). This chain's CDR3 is CASSLSGGHTGELFF. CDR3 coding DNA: TGTGCCAGCAGTTTATCTGGGGGGCATACCGGGGAGCTGTTTTTT.